This TCR beta chain derives from a study of early T cells in non-severe SARS-CoV-2 infection. Study at large: Chains were not paired, and sequencing was done on bulk RNA from unsorted whole blood. Points from the study as a whole: Database matching using VDJdb favored anti-spike CD8 responses, with private and CD4 specificities left missing.

At least ten counts were recorded for this clonotype. Its antigen is undetermined. Separate cDNA molecules each had unique molecular identifiers attached to them. TCRdb reprocessed the 5' RACE reads with MiXCR, giving one entry per CDR3 protein. The sample contains under 100,000 distinct CDR3 sequences, roughly an eighth of which appear only once. Trimming took 2 bases from V and 1 from J, leaving 6 bases between them. This CDR3 region has 13 residues. CDR1 SGHRS and CDR2 YFSETQ come from the germline V gene. The sample was whole blood. This clonotype was obtained from an adult who was a healthcare worker with PCR-confirmed SARS-CoV-2 infection or an uninfected control (not recorded which). The V and J genes are TRBV5-1 and TRBJ2-5; D gene ambiguous. CDR3 loop: CASSFLFQETQYF. As DNA, the CDR3 is TGCGCCAGCAGCTTCCTATTCCAAGAGACCCAGTACTTC. The full variable domain, completed using reference TRBV5-1 and TRBJ2-5, is KAGVTQTPRYLIKTRGQQVTLSCSPISGHRSVSWYQQTPGQGLQFLFEYFSETQRNKGNFPGRFSGRQFSNSRSEMNVSTLELGDSALYLCASSFLFQETQYFGPGTRLLVL.